The T cell receptor beta chain under discussion was sequenced for a study of CD8+ T cells in alopecia areata. About the study: Treated patients took oral tofacitinib at 5 to 10 mg twice daily. Dosing with tofacitinib proceeded for 6 to 18 months, followed by 6 months off drug. Among treated patients, severity was scored by affected scalp area percentage. Points from the study as a whole: It was less clear whether patients shared TCRs than it was in mice, possibly because of HLA.

The CDR3 spans 14 residues. CDR1 is LGHNA, CDR2 YNFKEQ, per germline. The V segment lost 5 bases and the J segment 10 bases; nucleotides outside the gene matches: 11. RNA extraction and reverse transcription yielded cDNA as sequencing template. Measured with immunoSEQ multiplex PCR; TCRdb has only the in-frame clones, and not every one. The sample holds 90,000 to 130,000 clones, roughly three fifths seen once. Treatment given: oral pan-JAK inhibitor, 5-10 mg twice daily. Regarding this clone: Its specificity is not known.

J is TRBJ2-1 and V is TRBV4-2; 7 bases map to TRBD2. The sequences come from CD8+ T cells sorted from blood, collected at week 24, from a patient treated with tofacitinib. The receptor was derived from a human donor with alopecia areata. For the CDR3, the DNA is TGTGCCAGCAGCGTAAGCGGGGCCCCGGGGGAGCAGTTCTTC. This gives the protein CASSVSGAPGEQFF.